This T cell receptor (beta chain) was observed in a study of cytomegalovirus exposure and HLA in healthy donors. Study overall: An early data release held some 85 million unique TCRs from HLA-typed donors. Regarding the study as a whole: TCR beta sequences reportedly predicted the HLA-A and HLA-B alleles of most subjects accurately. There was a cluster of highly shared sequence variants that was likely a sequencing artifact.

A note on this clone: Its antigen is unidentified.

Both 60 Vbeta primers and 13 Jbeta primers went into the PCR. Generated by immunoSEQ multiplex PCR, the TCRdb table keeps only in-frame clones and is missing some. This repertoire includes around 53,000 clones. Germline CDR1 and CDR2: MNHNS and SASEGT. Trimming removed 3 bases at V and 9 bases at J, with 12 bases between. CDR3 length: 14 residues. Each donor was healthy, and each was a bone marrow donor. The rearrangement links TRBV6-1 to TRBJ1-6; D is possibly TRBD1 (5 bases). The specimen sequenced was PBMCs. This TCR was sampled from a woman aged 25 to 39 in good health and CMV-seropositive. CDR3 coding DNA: TGTGCCAGCAGTGACGTTCAGGGTCTTTCACCCCTCCACTTT. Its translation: CASSDVQGLSPLHF.